This entry lists 14 T cell receptor beta chains sequenced from one sample in a study of PD-1 blockade in classical Hodgkin lymphoma (dated by TCRdb to between 2020 and 2021). Library creation used the immunoSEQ multiplex PCR assay. TCRdb stores this immuneACCESS table with in-frame sequences only. Part of the clones is absent; in the studies checked, under half of the shortfall reflects unresolved V genes, and no reason is known for the rest. Recorded for this sample are 80,000 to 95,000 clones; more than 80% of them occurred a single time. The top ten hold 15% to 20% of the sample. The meaning of the sample's time point label: cycle 4 day 1 (C4D1), after about 6 weeks of nivolumab. Every trial patient had relapsed after autologous stem cell transplantation, and cohorts A, B and C differed in prior brentuximab vedotin exposure. Sequenced here: peripheral blood mononuclear cells (PBMCs), sampled before the fourth cycle of nivolumab. The receptors come from a human donor with classical Hodgkin lymphoma.

This clone showed up just once. The rearrangement joins TRBV10-3 to TRBJ2-7; 7 bases are shared with TRBD2. The germline CDR1 and CDR2 sequences are ENHRY and SYGVKD. CDR3 length: 12 residues. The ends lost 2 bases at V and 7 bases at J; junction bases unmatched: 2. DNA of the CDR3: TGTGCCATCAGTGAGGGGCGGGGGGAGCAGTACTTC. Translated: CAISEGRGEQYF.

The chain is built from TRBV10-2 and TRBJ2-1; D might be TRBD1 (5 bases). Per germline, CDR1 WSHSY and CDR2 SAAADI. The V gene lost 4 bases and the J gene lost 0 bases, with 16 bases spanning the gap. The CDR3 extends over 17 amino acids. CDR3 loop: CASSGRKVDNSYNEQFF. CDR3 in DNA: TGCGCCAGCAGTGGTCGGAAAGTGGACAACTCCTACAATGAGCAGTTCTTC.

V and J are TRBV11-2 and TRBJ2-1; the match to TRBD1 covers 7 bases. In germline, CDR1 is SGHAT, CDR2 FQNNGV. V lost 4 bases, J lost 1 base, and 4 bases stayed unmatched. The CDR3 is made up of 15 amino acids. CDR3 sequence reads: CASSSWDSSYNEQFF. The CDR3 region has the DNA TGTGCCAGCAGCTCCTGGGACAGTTCCTACAATGAGCAGTTCTTC.

V usage is TRBV4-1 and J usage is TRBJ1-5; 7 bases align to TRBD1. The CDR3 length is 14 residues. CDR1 and CDR2 (germline): MGHRA, YSYEKL. V lost 3 bases and J lost 4; bases outside the gene matches: 3. The DNA of the CDR3 is TGCGCCAGCAGCCAGGGACAGCCTAATCAGCCCCAGCATTTT. Its translation is CASSQGQPNQPQHF.

V gene TRBV27 combines with J gene TRBJ2-1; the match to TRBD2 covers 9 bases. The junction had 7 bases not matched to a gene; V was cut back by 4 bases and J by 3 bases. This CDR3 region has 16 residues. Germline CDR1 MNHEY, CDR2 SMNVEV (reference sequence). This CDR3 is CASSWQREVNYNEQFF. DNA for the CDR3: TGTGCCAGCAGTTGGCAGCGGGAGGTTAACTACAATGAGCAGTTCTTC.

This sequence joins TRBV28 and TRBJ1-4; no reliable D call. V was shortened by 7 bases and J by 8 bases, with 14 bases between the two germline ends. CDR3 length: 13 residues. Germline V gene data show CDR1 as MDHEN and CDR2 as SYDVKM. The CDR3 loop is CASNNKGPEKLFF. In DNA, the CDR3 is TGTGCCAGCAACAACAAGGGTCCGGAAAAACTGTTTTTT.

The chain links TRBV28 to TRBJ1-5; 11 bases fit TRBD1. CDR3 size: 16 residues. Per germline, CDR1 MDHEN and CDR2 SYDVKM. Trimming took 2 bases from V and 5 from J; bases not matched to a gene: 5. Here the CDR3 DNA reads TGTGCCAGCAGTTTAAGAGGACAGGGGGCCTATCAGCCCCAGCATTTT. It yields the protein CASSLRGQGAYQPQHF.

The chain recombines TRBV7-8 with TRBJ2-4; no definite D call. This CDR3 is 13 amino acids long. Trimming cost V 1 base and J 8 bases, with 9 bases left between them. The V gene's germline CDR1 is SGHVS and CDR2 FQNEAQ. The CDR3 loop reads CASSLEGLDIQYF. The CDR3 DNA sequence: TGTGCCAGCAGCTTAGAGGGCCTAGACATTCAGTACTTC.

The rearrangement links TRBV29-1 to TRBJ2-7; D unclear. Trimming cost V 4 bases and J 3 bases, with 10 bases left between them. Germline V CDR1 and CDR2: SQVTM, ANQGSEA. The CDR3 is 12 residues long. CDR3 sequence: CSVGPGRYEQYF. Here the CDR3 DNA reads TGCAGCGTTGGTCCGGGCCGCTACGAGCAGTACTTC.

The J gene is TRBJ2-5, the V gene TRBV27; TRBD2 aligns across 11 bases. V lost 6 bases, J lost 3 bases, and 6 bases stayed unmatched. CDR3 length: 15 residues. CDR1 and CDR2 from the germline V gene are MNHEY and SMNVEV (reference sequence). CDR3 loop: CASRPTSGAKETQYF. Here the CDR3 DNA reads TGTGCCAGCAGGCCGACTAGCGGGGCCAAAGAGACCCAGTACTTC.

The chain has TRBV5-1 and TRBJ2-1; D is unresolved. V lost 2 bases to trimming and J lost 4 bases, with 7 bases between them. The CDR3 runs to 13 residues. CDR1 and CDR2 from the germline V gene are SGHRS and YFSETQ. CDR3 nucleotides: TGCGCCAGCAGCTTTGCCTCTTACAATGAGCAGTTCTTC. Its protein is CASSFASYNEQFF.

The chain joins TRBV2 to TRBJ2-1; D is tentatively TRBD1 or TRBD2 (5 bases each). This CDR3 spans 12 amino acids. Germline V gene sequence: CDR1 SNHLY, CDR2 FYNNEI. The V and J ends lost 5 bases and 15 bases respectively, with 17 bases between them. As DNA, the CDR3 is TGTGCCAGCAGTTTCCTAGGGACCTCTGGGTTCTTC. Translated, it gives CASSFLGTSGFF.

In this sample, this clone turned up once. This chain joins TRBV19 and TRBJ1-5; D is ambiguous. V lost 1 base and J 11 bases, leaving 18 bases between the germline ends. Germline values: CDR1 LNHDA, CDR2 SQIVND (reference sequence). The CDR3 has 15 amino acids. The DNA of the CDR3 is TGTGCCAGTAGTATAGGGACCTTCCTCACCGTCACCCAGCATTTT. Its translation is CASSIGTFLTVTQHF.

The chain couples TRBV2 to TRBJ2-5; 8 positions match TRBD1. The germline V gene has CDR1 SNHLY and CDR2 FYNNEI. After removal of 8 bases from V and 7 bases from J, the junction contained 12 bases not matched to a gene. The length of the CDR3 is 14 residues. In nucleotides, the CDR3 is TGTGCCAGCGACAAAAGACAGGGGACTGGGACCCAGTACTTC. It encodes CASDKRQGTGTQYF.